This is a list of T cell receptor beta chains from one sample in a study of long-term antiretroviral therapy in people with HIV. Libraries were prepared by immunoSEQ multiplex PCR; TCRdb keeps only in-frame clonotypes and omits some of them. The sample gives roughly 28,000 clones, about 94% of which show up once; 10% to 13% is in the top ten. The material sequenced was unsorted PBMCs, taken 6.2 years after starting antiretroviral therapy. These receptors were taken from a man aged 40-49 years with HIV. Each CDR3 is given with its conserved first and last residue. A D gene is named only where the DNA matches it firmly. Expanded clones get a size class; other rows say once, few or many, or leave the size out.

size: NA; D: TRBD1; J: TRBJ2-6; V: TRBV10-3; CDR3: CAISRQQGAANVLTF; DNA: TGTGCCATCTCTAGACAACAGGGGGCAGCCAACGTCCTGACTTTC
size: NA; D: NA; J: TRBJ2-2; V: TRBV21-1; CDR3: CASSKFAGGELFF; DNA: TGTGCCAGCAGCAAATTCGCGGGGGGGGAGCTGTTTTTT
size: NA; D: TRBD2; J: TRBJ2-2; V: TRBV29-1; CDR3: CSVEEGRGGPGELFF; DNA: TGCAGCGTTGAAGAAGGACGGGGGGGGCCCGGGGAGCTGTTTTTT
size: NA; D: TRBD1; J: TRBJ1-2; V: TRBV9; CDR3: CASSGRTGNYGYTF; DNA: TGTGCCAGCAGCGGACGGACAGGGAACTATGGCTACACCTTC
size: NA; D: TRBD2; J: TRBJ2-7; V: TRBV19; CDR3: CASRPTSGRGNEQYF; DNA: TGTGCCAGTAGACCGACTAGCGGGAGGGGTAATGAGCAGTACTTC
size: NA; D: TRBD2; J: TRBJ2-3; V: TRBV7-3; CDR3: CASSSIAGTGRDTQYF; DNA: TGTGCCAGCAGCTCTATAGCGGGGACCGGGAGGGATACGCAGTATTTT
size: NA; D: NA; J: TRBJ2-2; V: TRBV6-5; CDR3: CASSYGQGPTGELFF; DNA: TGTGCCAGCAGTTACGGGCAGGGCCCCACCGGGGAGCTGTTTTTT
size: NA; D: NA; J: TRBJ2-3; V: TRBV7-2; CDR3: CASSLGGGRGQTTDTQYF; DNA: TGTGCCAGCAGCTTAGGTGGTGGGAGGGGGCAGACCACAGATACGCAGTATTTT
size: NA; D: NA; J: TRBJ2-7; V: TRBV6-5; CDR3: CASNISHEQYF; DNA: TGTGCCAGCAATATTTCCCACGAGCAGTACTTC
size: NA; D: NA; J: TRBJ2-7; V: TRBV7-9; CDR3: CASSLDTYEQYF; DNA: TGTGCCAGCAGCTTAGATACCTACGAGCAGTACTTC
size: NA; D: NA; J: TRBJ1-3; V: TRBV11-2; CDR3: CASSLDRLNGNTIYF; DNA: TGTGCCAGCAGCTTAGACAGGTTAAATGGAAACACCATATATTTT
size: NA; D: NA; J: TRBJ2-7; V: TRBV30; CDR3: CAWSVGQRTSYEQYF; DNA: TGTGCCTGGAGTGTGGGGCAGCGCACTTCCTACGAGCAGTACTTC
size: NA; D: TRBD1; J: TRBJ2-7; V: TRBV30; CDR3: CAWSVSVGGIYEQYF; DNA: TGTGCCTGGAGTGTATCGGTAGGGGGCATCTACGAGCAGTACTTC
size: once; D: NA; J: TRBJ1-4; V: TRBV28; CDR3: CASSSRAAAADRLFF; DNA: TGTGCCAGCAGTTCTAGAGCGGCCGCGGCGGATCGGCTGTTTTTT
size: few; D: TRBD1; J: TRBJ1-4; V: TRBV6-5; CDR3: CASSHPQGTAIF; DNA: TGTGCCAGCAGCCACCCGCAAGGGACAGCGATTTTT
size: NA; D: TRBD1; J: TRBJ2-2; V: TRBV6-6; CDR3: CASSSRTGAQTGELFF; DNA: TGTGCCAGCAGCTCCCGGACAGGGGCGCAAACCGGGGAGCTGTTTTTT
size: NA; D: TRBD1; J: TRBJ1-1; V: TRBV19; CDR3: CASSPQGDAPNTEAFF; DNA: TGTGCCAGTAGTCCCCAGGGGGATGCCCCGAACACTGAAGCTTTCTTT
size: NA; D: TRBD2; J: TRBJ2-7; V: TRBV29-1; CDR3: CSVLGLAGAYEQYF; DNA: TGCAGCGTCCTCGGACTAGCGGGAGCCTACGAGCAGTACTTC
size: NA; D: NA; J: TRBJ1-5; V: TRBV27; CDR3: CASRQGFSNQPQHF; DNA: TGTGCCAGCAGACAGGGATTTAGCAATCAGCCCCAGCATTTT
size: few; D: NA; J: TRBJ2-5; V: TRBV2; CDR3: CATLRTAGQETQYF; DNA: TGTGCCACCTTACGGACCGCGGGTCAAGAGACCCAGTACTTC
size: NA; D: TRBD1; J: TRBJ2-1; V: TRBV9; CDR3: CASSVALSGQGNNEQFF; DNA: TGTGCCAGCAGCGTAGCTCTGTCCGGACAGGGGAACAATGAGCAGTTCTTC
size: once; D: NA; J: TRBJ2-3; V: TRBV6-1; CDR3: CASSEARGGDTQYF; DNA: TGTGCCAGCAGTGAAGCCAGGGGAGGAGATACGCAGTATTTT
size: NA; D: NA; J: TRBJ1-5; V: TRBV1; CDR3: CTKTTVSRNQPQHF; DNA: TGCACCAAGACGACAGTTTCACGCAATCAGCCCCAGCATTTT
size: NA; D: TRBD1; J: TRBJ1-6; V: TRBV2; CDR3: CASSVGTGPLMDSPLHF; DNA: TGTGCCAGCAGCGTAGGGACAGGGCCCCTGATGGATTCACCCCTCCACTTT